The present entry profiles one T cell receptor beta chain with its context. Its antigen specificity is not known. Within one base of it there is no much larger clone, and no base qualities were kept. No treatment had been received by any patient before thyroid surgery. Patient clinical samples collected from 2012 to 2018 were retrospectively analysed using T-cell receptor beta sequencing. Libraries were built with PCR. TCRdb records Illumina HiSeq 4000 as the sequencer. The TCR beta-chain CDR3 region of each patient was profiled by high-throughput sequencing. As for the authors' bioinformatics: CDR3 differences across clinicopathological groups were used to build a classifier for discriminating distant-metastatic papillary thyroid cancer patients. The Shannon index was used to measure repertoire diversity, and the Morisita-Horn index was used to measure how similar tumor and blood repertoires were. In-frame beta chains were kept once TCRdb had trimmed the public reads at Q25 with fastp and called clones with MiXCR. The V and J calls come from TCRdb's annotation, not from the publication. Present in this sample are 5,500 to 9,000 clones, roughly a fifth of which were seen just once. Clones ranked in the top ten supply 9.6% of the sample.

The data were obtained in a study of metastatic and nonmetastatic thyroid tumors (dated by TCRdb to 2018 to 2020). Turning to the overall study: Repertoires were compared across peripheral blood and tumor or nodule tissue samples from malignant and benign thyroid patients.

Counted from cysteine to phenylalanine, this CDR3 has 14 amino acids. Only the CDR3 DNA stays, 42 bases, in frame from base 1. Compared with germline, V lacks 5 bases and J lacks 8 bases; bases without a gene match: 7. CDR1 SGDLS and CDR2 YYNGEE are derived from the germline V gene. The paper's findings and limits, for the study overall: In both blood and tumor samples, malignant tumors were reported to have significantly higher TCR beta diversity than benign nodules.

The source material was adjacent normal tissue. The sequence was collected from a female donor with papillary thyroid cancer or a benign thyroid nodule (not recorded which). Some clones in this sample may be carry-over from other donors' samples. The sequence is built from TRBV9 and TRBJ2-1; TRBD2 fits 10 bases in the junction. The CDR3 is CASRKAGGSYEQFF. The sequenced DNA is TGTGCCAGCAGGAAAGCGGGAGGGAGCTATGAGCAGTTCTTC. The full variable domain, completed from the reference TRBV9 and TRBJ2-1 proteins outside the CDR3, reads DSGVTQTPKHLITATGQRVTLRCSPRSGDLSVYWYQQSLDQGLQFLIQYYNGEERAKGNILERFSAQQFPDLHSELNLSSLELGDSALYFCASRKAGGSYEQFFGPGTRLTVL.